This entry describes one TCR beta chain. This clonotype was counted between two and nine times. The antigen this receptor binds is unknown. The record has no base qualities; no much larger clone is one base away. These data come from a study of human T cells and chemical hapten exposure (dated by TCRdb to the early 2020s). The study in broad terms: Libraries were pooled for sequencing, and variation in per-sample TCR yields was attributed mainly to small differences in library volumes within the pool. The study tracked peripheral blood TCR repertoire changes in vivo during primary and secondary sensitization to the hapten diphenylcyclopropenone (DPC) in alopecia patients. Both TCR alpha and TCR beta chains were sequenced from each blood RNA sample.

Overall study results and their limits: After repeated subsampling, changes were observed in the strength of the expansion versus patch-test correlation and in the threshold at which the correlation became significant. DPC sensitization did not change the number of TCRs with a frequency above 1 in 1000, and there was no evidence of changes in global repertoire structure.

The V and J ends are trimmed by 3 bases and 1 base, leaving 6 bases between them. Per the germline V gene, MDHEN is the CDR1 and SYDVKM is the CDR2. The CDR3 sequence holds 13 residues, the cysteine and phenylalanine included. Kept here is only the CDR3 DNA, which spans 39 bases and is read in frame from base 1. Total RNA was extracted from unfractionated whole blood collected in Tempus Blood RNA tubes. As TCR sequencing controls, several healthy volunteers were used, with blood taken at day 0, 2 weeks and 6 weeks. The library was produced with 5' RACE. TCRdb names Illumina MiSeq as the instrument used. Library preparation attached unique molecular identifiers to individual cDNA molecules for quantitative, reproducible TCR counting. Under the source paper's analysis protocol: The median number of TCRs per sample was approximately 98,000, ranging from roughly 23,224 to 690,600. V, J and CDR3 annotation of the TCR reads was performed with the Decombinator software suite. Every sample was subsampled to the same number of TCRs (28,000) for the PS versus PT1 abundance plots. TCRs were defined as expanded if absent before sensitization and observed at least eight times at the 2-week time point. The public sequencing data were trimmed at Q25 with fastp and processed into clonotypes with MiXCR by TCRdb, which kept only in-frame beta chains. For every CDR3 protein sequence, its rows merge into one entry that carries the most common genes and DNA. Here the V and J calls rest on TCRdb's processing, not on the authors' analysis. The sample table shows under 150,000 distinct CDR3 sequences, and approximately 19% are seen once. The ten top clones hold 2.8% of the sample.

This TCR derives from a human donor in good health. The V and J segments used are TRBV28 and TRBJ1-1, with the D gene uncertain. CDR3 loop: CASSFRGNTEAFF. The bases read TGTGCCAGCAGTTTCCGAGGGAACACTGAAGCTTTCTTT. With the rest looked up from the reference TRBV28 and TRBJ1-1 genes rather than sequenced, the full variable domain is DVKVTQSSRYLVKRTGEKVFLECVQDMDHENMFWYRQDPGLGLRLIYFSYDVKMKEKGDIPEGYSVSREKKERFSLILESASTNQTSMYLCASSFRGNTEAFFGQGTRLTVV.